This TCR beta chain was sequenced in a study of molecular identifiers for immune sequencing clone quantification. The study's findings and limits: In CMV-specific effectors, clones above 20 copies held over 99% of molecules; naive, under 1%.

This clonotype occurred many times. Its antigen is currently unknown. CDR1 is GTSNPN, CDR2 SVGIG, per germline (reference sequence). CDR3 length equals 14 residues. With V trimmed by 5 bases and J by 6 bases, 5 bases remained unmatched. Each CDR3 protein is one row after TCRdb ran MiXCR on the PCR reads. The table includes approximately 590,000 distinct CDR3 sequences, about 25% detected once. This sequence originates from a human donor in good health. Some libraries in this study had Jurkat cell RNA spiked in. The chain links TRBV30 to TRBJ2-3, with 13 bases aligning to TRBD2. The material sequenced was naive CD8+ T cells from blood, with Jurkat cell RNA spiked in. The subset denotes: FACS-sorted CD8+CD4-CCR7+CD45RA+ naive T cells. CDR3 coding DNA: TGTGCCTGGGGACTAGCGGGGGAGCTCGATACGCAGTATTTT. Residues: CAWGLAGELDTQYF.